This T cell receptor (beta chain) comes out of a study of T cell changes during pregnancy in multiple sclerosis. The protocol was immunoSEQ multiplex PCR, while the TCRdb copy is restricted to in-frame clones and leaves out a portion. There are tens of thousands of clones in the sample; 94% occur only once, and under 2% lies in the top ten. This CDR3 is built from 14 residues. The V gene's germline CDR1 is MGHRA and CDR2 YSYEKL. V shed 4 bases, J shed 3 bases, and the junction held 4 bases outside the gene matches. The sequence was collected from a female donor in good health, enrolled as a control in a pregnancy study. Source: peripheral blood, taken after pregnancy. The chain has TRBV4-1 and TRBJ2-7; 9 nucleotides match TRBD2. CDR3 sequence: CASSPVSGSYEQYF. CDR3 DNA: TGCGCCAGCAGCCCAGTTAGCGGGAGCTACGAGCAGTACTTC.